These T cell receptor beta chains were read from a single sample in a study of cytomegalovirus exposure and HLA in healthy donors. The assay was immunoSEQ multiplex PCR, and TCRdb's table has in-frame clones only and misses some. The sample includes some 120,000 clones, over 9.5% of them seen just once. Sequences were obtained from PBMCs. The receptors stem from a woman in her late teens or twenties in good health and CMV-seropositive. CDR3s include the opening cysteine and the closing phenylalanine or tryptophan. D genes are given only for firm matches. Expanded clones are given a class, and other clones once, few, many or no size at all.

j_gene | v_gene | d_gene | abundance | CDR3aa | CDR3nt
TRBJ2-1 | TRBV6-5 | - | few | CASSYWGLNNEQFF | TGTGCCAGCAGTTACTGGGGACTCAACAATGAGCAGTTCTTC
TRBJ2-7 | TRBV6-5 | TRBD2 | few | CASSPVPGGAYEQYF | TGTGCCAGCAGTCCCGTGCCGGGAGGCGCCTACGAGCAGTACTTC
TRBJ2-7 | TRBV7-6 | - | - | CASSSEQPPSEQYF | TGTGCCAGCAGCTCGGAACAGCCGCCGTCCGAGCAGTACTTC
TRBJ1-3 | TRBV19 | TRBD1 | - | CAIMDRAATIYF | TGTGCCATTATGGACAGGGCGGCCACCATATATTTT
TRBJ1-5 | TRBV28 | - | few | CASNAGEGYSNQPQHF | TGTGCCAGCAACGCAGGGGAGGGGTATAGCAATCAGCCCCAGCATTTT
TRBJ1-2 | TRBV6-5 | - | few | CASSGSYGYTF | TGTGCCAGCTCGGGGAGCTATGGCTACACCTTC
TRBJ2-7 | TRBV4-1 | - | - | CASSQEPGSYEQYF | TGCGCCAGCAGCCAAGAACCCGGCTCCTACGAGCAGTACTTC
TRBJ2-1 | TRBV14 | TRBD2 | - | CASSQETSGTPSYNEQFF | TGTGCCAGCAGCCAGGAGACTAGCGGGACACCGAGCTACAATGAGCAGTTCTTC
TRBJ1-4 | TRBV2 | - | - | CASKRGLGEKLFF | TGTGCCAGCAAACGGGGGTTGGGTGAAAAACTGTTTTTT
TRBJ2-7 | TRBV11-3 | TRBD1 | few | CASSARDRGIPEQYF | TGTGCCAGCAGCGCCCGGGACAGGGGGATTCCCGAGCAGTACTTC
TRBJ2-2 | TRBV30 | TRBD2 | few | CAWSPTSGRALANTGELFF | TGTGCCTGGAGTCCGACTAGCGGGAGGGCGCTTGCGAACACCGGGGAGCTGTTTTTT
TRBJ2-1 | TRBV18 | TRBD1 | few | CASSRGQGVDEQFF | TGTGCCAGCTCACGGGGACAGGGAGTTGATGAGCAGTTCTTC